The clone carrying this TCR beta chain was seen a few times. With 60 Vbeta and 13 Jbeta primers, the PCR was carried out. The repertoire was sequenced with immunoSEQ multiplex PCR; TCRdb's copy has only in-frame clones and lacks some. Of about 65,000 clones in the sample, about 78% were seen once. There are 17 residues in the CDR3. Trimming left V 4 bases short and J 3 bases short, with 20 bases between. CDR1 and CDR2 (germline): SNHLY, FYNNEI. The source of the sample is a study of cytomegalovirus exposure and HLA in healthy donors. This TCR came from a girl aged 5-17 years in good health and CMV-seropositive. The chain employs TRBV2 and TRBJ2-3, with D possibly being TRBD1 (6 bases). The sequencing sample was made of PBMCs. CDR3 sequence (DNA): TGTGCCAGCAGTGCATCCCAACAGGGCTTCAATACAGATACGCAGTATTTT. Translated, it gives CASSASQQGFNTDTQYF. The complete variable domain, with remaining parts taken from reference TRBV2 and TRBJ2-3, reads EPEVTQTPSHQVTQMGQEVILRCVPISNHLYFYWYRQILGQKVEFLVSFYNNEISEKSEIFDDQFSVERPDGSNFTLKIRSTKLEDSAMYFCASSASQQGFNTDTQYFGPGTRLTVL.